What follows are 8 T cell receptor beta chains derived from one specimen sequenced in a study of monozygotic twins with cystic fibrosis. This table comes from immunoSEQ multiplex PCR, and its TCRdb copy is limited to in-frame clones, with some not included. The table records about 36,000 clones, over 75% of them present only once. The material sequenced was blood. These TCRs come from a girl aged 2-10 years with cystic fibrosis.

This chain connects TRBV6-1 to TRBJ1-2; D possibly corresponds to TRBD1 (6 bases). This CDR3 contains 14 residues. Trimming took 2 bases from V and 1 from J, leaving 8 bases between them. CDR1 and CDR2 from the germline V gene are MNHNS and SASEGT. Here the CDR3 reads CASSEQGINYGYTF. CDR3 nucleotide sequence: TGTGCCAGCAGTGAACAGGGGATTAACTATGGCTACACCTTC.

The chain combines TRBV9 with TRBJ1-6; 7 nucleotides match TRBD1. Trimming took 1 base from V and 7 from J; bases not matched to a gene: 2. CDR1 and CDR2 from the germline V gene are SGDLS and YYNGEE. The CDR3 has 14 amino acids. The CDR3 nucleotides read TGTGCCAGCAGCGTAAAACAGGGGAATTCACCCCTCCACTTT. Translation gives CASSVKQGNSPLHF.

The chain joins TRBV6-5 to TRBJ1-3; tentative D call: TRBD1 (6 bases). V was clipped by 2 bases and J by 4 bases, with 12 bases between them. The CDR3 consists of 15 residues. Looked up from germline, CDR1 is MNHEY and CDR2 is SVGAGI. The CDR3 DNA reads TGTGCCAGCAGTTACAACACAGGGAAAGGAAACACCATATATTTT. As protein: CASSYNTGKGNTIYF.

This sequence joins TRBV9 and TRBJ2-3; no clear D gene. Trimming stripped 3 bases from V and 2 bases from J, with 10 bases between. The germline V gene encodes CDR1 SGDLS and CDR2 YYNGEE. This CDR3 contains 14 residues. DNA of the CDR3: TGTGCCAGCAGCGGCTCTAGGTTCACAGATACGCAGTATTTT. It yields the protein CASSGSRFTDTQYF. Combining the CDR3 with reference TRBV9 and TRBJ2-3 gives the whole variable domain DSGVTQTPKHLITATGQRVTLRCSPRSGDLSVYWYQQSLDQGLQFLIQYYNGEERAKGNILERFSAQQFPDLHSELNLSSLELGDSALYFCASSGSRFTDTQYFGPGTRLTVL.

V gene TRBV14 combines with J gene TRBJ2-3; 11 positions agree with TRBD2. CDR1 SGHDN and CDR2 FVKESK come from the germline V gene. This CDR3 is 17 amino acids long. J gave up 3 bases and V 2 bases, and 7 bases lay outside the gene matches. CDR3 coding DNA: TGTGCCAGCAGCCAACGGACTAGCGGGCCCCTTACAGATACGCAGTATTTT. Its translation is CASSQRTSGPLTDTQYF.

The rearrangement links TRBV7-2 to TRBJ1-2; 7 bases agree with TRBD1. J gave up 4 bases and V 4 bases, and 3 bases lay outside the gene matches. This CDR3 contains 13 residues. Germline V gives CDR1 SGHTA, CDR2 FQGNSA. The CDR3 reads CASSYDRAYGYTF. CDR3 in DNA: TGTGCCAGCAGCTATGACAGGGCCTATGGCTACACCTTC.

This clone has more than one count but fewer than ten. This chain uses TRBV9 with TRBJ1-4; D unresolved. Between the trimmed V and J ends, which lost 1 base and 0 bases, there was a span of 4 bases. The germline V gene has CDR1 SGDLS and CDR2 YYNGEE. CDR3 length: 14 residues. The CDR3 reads CASSVTSTNEKLFF. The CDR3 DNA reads TGTGCCAGCAGCGTAACCTCAACTAATGAAAAACTGTTTTTT.

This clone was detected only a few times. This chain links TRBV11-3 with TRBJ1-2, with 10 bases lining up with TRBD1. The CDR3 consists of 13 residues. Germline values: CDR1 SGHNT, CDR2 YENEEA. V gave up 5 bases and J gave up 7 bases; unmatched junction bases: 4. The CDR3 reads CASSRGQGVGYTF. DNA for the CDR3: TGTGCCAGCAGCCGAGGACAGGGGGTTGGCTACACCTTC.